Listed here are 21 T cell receptor beta chains from one sample, sequenced in a study of shared clonotypes between healthy human individuals. CD8 cells classed as naive were CD45RO-negative and positively selected for CCR7, excluding terminally differentiated effector memory CD45RA+ cells. TCRdb's copy holds only in-frame clones and misses some; the assay was immunoSEQ multiplex PCR. This sample has roughly 2,000,000 clones, with 90% to 95% found just once. Sequenced material: naive CD8+ T cells from PBMCs. The receptors were sampled from a man aged 18 to 29 in good health. Some clones in this sample may be carry-over from other donors' samples.

This chain links TRBV9 with TRBJ2-1, with D uncertain. The V gene's germline CDR1 is SGDLS and CDR2 YYNGEE. The CDR3 runs 15 residues. V was pared by 0 bases and J by 2 bases, with 9 bases between. CDR3 nucleotide sequence: TGTGCCAGCAGCGTAGTCTCCGCGGCCTACAATGAGCAGTTCTTC. It is translated as CASSVVSAAYNEQFF. The whole variable domain, remainder taken from reference TRBV9 and TRBJ2-1, is DSGVTQTPKHLITATGQRVTLRCSPRSGDLSVYWYQQSLDQGLQFLIQYYNGEERAKGNILERFSAQQFPDLHSELNLSSLELGDSALYFCASSVVSAAYNEQFFGPGTRLTVL.

This chain links TRBV5-6 with TRBJ1-1; D is uncertain. The CDR3 spans 13 residues. Germline V gene data show CDR1 as SGHDT and CDR2 as YYEEEE. Trimming removed 2 bases at V and 1 base at J, with 6 bases between. CDR3 bases: TGTGCCAGCAGCTTACGAGAGAACACTGAAGCTTTCTTT. It is translated as CASSLRENTEAFF.

This clone appeared once. This chain links TRBV10-2 with TRBJ2-7, with 8 bases lining up with TRBD1. V shed 0 bases, J shed 1 base, and the junction held 2 bases outside the gene matches. This CDR3 comprises 15 residues. Germline loops: CDR1 WSHSY, CDR2 SAAADI. The CDR3 reads CASSESWDRSYEQYF. DNA for the CDR3: TGCGCCAGCAGTGAGTCGTGGGACAGGTCCTACGAGCAGTACTTC.

The chain combines TRBV4-1 with TRBJ1-5, with D tentatively TRBD1 (5 bases). Germline CDR1 MGHRA, CDR2 YSYEKL. The CDR3 sequence is 15 residues long. Trimming removed 0 bases from V and 2 bases from J, with 8 bases in between. The CDR3 sequence: CASSQDPRGNQPQHF. The CDR3 DNA reads as TGCGCCAGCAGCCAAGATCCCAGGGGCAATCAGCCCCAGCATTTT.

The chain joins TRBV11-2 to TRBJ2-3; tentative D call: TRBD1 (7 bases). The germline V gene has CDR1 SGHAT and CDR2 FQNNGV. V gave up 5 bases and J gave up 1 base, with 16 bases separating them. This CDR3 has 16 residues. The CDR3 nucleotides are TGTGCCAGCAGCCACAGACAGGGAGGTCGCACAGATACGCAGTATTTT. Residues: CASSHRQGGRTDTQYF.

The chain couples TRBV28 to TRBJ2-5, with D perhaps matching TRBD2 (5 bases). The germline V and J ends were trimmed by 6 bases and 0 bases, with 17 bases remaining between them. Germline V gene lookup returns CDR1 MDHEN and CDR2 SYDVKM. The CDR3 is 16 residues long. For the CDR3, the DNA is TGTGCCAGCAGACCCCCAACGGAGAGGGACCAAGAGACCCAGTACTTC. Translating gives CASRPPTERDQETQYF.

This clone is a singleton in its sample. The identical CDR3 is also encoded by other nucleotide sequences in the sample. The chain is built from TRBV27 and TRBJ2-7; D is unclear. V shed 0 bases and J shed 2 bases, with 5 bases lying between them. Germline V gene lookup returns CDR1 MNHEY and CDR2 SMNVEV (reference sequence). The CDR3 is 13 amino acids. CDR3 nucleotides: TGTGCCAGCAGTTTATCTCGCACCTACGAGCAGTACTTC. This translates into CASSLSRTYEQYF.

This chain joins TRBV7-9 and TRBJ2-7, with D perhaps TRBD1 (5 bases). Trimming left V 6 bases short and J 5 bases short, with 8 bases between. The CDR3 is made up of 11 amino acids. In germline, CDR1 is SEHNR, CDR2 FQNEAQ (reference sequence). The CDR3 coding sequence is TGTGCCAGCAGTTGGGGCGACGAGCAGTACTTC. Translation: CASSWGDEQYF.

The V gene is TRBV28, the J gene TRBJ1-1, with no clear D. Germline CDR1 reads MDHEN; CDR2 reads SYDVKM. The length of the CDR3 is 15 residues. Trimming stripped 4 bases from V and 6 bases from J, with 18 bases between. As DNA, the CDR3 is TGTGCCAGCAGTTCAACTTTTAACAGTAGGGCTGAAGCTTTCTTT. Protein: CASSSTFNSRAEAFF.

The chain employs TRBV5-4 and TRBJ1-1, with D uncertain. The CDR3 length is 16 residues. The V and J ends lost 0 bases and 0 bases respectively, with 12 bases between them. Germline CDR1 and CDR2: SGHNT and YYREEE (reference sequence). The CDR3 bases are TGTGCCAGCAGCTTGGCAGAACAGATCTTGAACACTGAAGCTTTCTTT. Its translation is CASSLAEQILNTEAFF.

The chain uses TRBV27 and TRBJ1-2; a possible D gene is TRBD1 (6 bases). The CDR3 contains 17 residues. Per the germline V gene, CDR1 is MNHEY and CDR2 is SMNVEV (reference sequence). Trimming shortened V by 6 bases and J by 3 bases, and 23 bases separated the two germline ends. The CDR3 protein is CASSFIPLDRNYYGYTF. CDR3 DNA sequence: TGTGCCAGCAGCTTTATCCCCCTCGACAGGAACTACTATGGCTACACCTTC.

CDR3 residues: CASSIGRLARERELFF. The CDR3 DNA sequence: TGTGCCAGTAGTATAGGACGACTAGCACGGGAACGGGAGCTGTTTTTT. The chain combines TRBV19 with TRBJ2-2; 7 nucleotides agree with TRBD2. From germline, CDR1 is LNHDA and CDR2 SQIVND (reference sequence). V shed 1 base, J shed 9 bases, and the junction held 11 bases outside the gene matches. The CDR3 extends over 16 amino acids.

The rearrangement links TRBV28 to TRBJ2-5; the match to TRBD2 covers 12 bases. Germline V gives CDR1 MDHEN, CDR2 SYDVKM. V shed 6 bases and J 2 bases; nucleotides not matched to a gene: 1. The CDR3 extends over 14 amino acids. The CDR3 nucleotides are TGTGCCAGCAGACTAGCGGGAGGACAAGAGACCCAGTACTTC. Its protein is CASRLAGGQETQYF.

The chain has TRBV19 and TRBJ2-1, with D uncertain. The ends were cut back, 6 bases at V and 6 bases at J, with 6 bases in the middle. The CDR3 length is 11 residues. Germline CDR1 is LNHDA and CDR2 is SQIVND (reference sequence). The CDR3 DNA reads TGTGCCAGTAGGAAATTCAATGAGCAGTTCTTC. Its protein product is CASRKFNEQFF.

The rearrangement uses TRBV5-4 and TRBJ2-7; 7 bases are shared with TRBD1. Trimming cost V 6 bases and J 0 bases; bases outside gene matches: 6. CDR3 size: 14 residues. Germline V gene sequence: CDR1 SGHNT, CDR2 YYREEE (reference sequence). The CDR3 loop is CASTDRRSSYEQYF. CDR3 nucleotide sequence: TGTGCCAGCACGGACAGGCGGAGCTCCTACGAGCAGTACTTC.

The rearrangement joins TRBV5-8 to TRBJ2-5, with TRBD1 matching 10 bases. Germline trimming cut 4 bases from V and 1 base from J; bases unmatched to any gene: 4. Germline loops: CDR1 SGHTS, CDR2 YDEGEE. This CDR3 spans 15 amino acids. This chain's CDR3 is CASSPGTGAQETQYF. The CDR3 coding sequence is TGTGCCAGCAGCCCGGGGACAGGGGCCCAAGAGACCCAGTACTTC.

Concerning this clone itself: Different DNA sequences within this sample yield the same CDR3. The chain recombines TRBV9 with TRBJ2-7; possible D gene TRBD2, 6 bases. The CDR3 covers 14 residues. Looked up from germline, CDR1 is SGDLS and CDR2 is YYNGEE. V lost 0 bases to trimming and J lost 4 bases, with 11 bases between them. In nucleotides, the CDR3 is TGTGCCAGCAGCGTAGGCGGCGGGAATTACGAGCAGTACTTC. Translation gives CASSVGGGNYEQYF.

This clone was counted a few times. Other nucleotide sequences in the sample specify the same CDR3. This rearrangement joins TRBV11-2 to TRBJ2-7, with D possibly called TRBD1 or TRBD2 (5 bases each). Deletions cut 1 base from V and 2 bases from J, with 6 bases between. The CDR3 consists of 13 residues. CDR1 is SGHAT and CDR2 is FQNNGV in the germline V gene. The CDR3 bases are TGTGCCAGCAGCTTAGGGGGGACCTACGAGCAGTACTTC. Protein product: CASSLGGTYEQYF.

The CDR3 loop reads CASGLAGTYTGELFF. In DNA, the CDR3 is TGTGCCAGTGGACTAGCGGGGACTTACACCGGGGAGCTGTTTTTT. The chain uses TRBV19 and TRBJ2-2; 12 bases map to TRBD2. V shed 8 bases and J 3 bases; nucleotides not matched to a gene: 4. The CDR3 totals 15 residues. The germline gives CDR1 LNHDA, CDR2 SQIVND (reference sequence).

V gene TRBV9 combines with J gene TRBJ2-3; 7 positions agree with TRBD2. The germline V gene has CDR1 SGDLS and CDR2 YYNGEE. The CDR3 length is 14 residues. The J segment lost 2 bases and the V segment lost 7 bases, leaving 7 bases of the junction unmatched. CDR3 nucleotides: TGTGCCAGCGAGTCTAGCGGATACACAGATACGCAGTATTTT. It is translated as CASESSGYTDTQYF.

This chain joins TRBV7-6 and TRBJ2-7; no clear D. The germline CDR1 and CDR2 sequences are SGHVS and FNYEAQ. The CDR3 has 13 residues. V dropped 5 bases and J dropped 6 bases, with 14 bases sitting between them. CDR3 amino acids: CASSPMAGPEQYF. CDR3 nucleotides: TGTGCCAGCAGCCCTATGGCAGGCCCCGAGCAGTACTTC.